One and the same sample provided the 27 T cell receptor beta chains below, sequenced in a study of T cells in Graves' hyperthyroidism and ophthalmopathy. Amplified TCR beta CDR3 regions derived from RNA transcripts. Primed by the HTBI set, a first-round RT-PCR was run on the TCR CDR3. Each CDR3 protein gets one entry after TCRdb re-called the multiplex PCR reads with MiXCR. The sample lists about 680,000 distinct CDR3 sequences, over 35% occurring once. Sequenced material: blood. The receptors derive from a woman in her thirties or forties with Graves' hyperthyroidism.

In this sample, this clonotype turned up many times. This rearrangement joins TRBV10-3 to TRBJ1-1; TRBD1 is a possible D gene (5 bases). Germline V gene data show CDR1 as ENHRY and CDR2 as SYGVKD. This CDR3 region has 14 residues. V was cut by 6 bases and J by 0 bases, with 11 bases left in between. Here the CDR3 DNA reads TGTGCCATCAGGCCCGGGGGGGTGAACACTGAAGCTTTCTTT. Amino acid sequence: CAIRPGGVNTEAFF.

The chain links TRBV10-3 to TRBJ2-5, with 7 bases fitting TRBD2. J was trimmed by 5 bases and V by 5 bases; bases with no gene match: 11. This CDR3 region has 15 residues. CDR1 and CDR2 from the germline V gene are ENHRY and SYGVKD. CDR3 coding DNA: TGTGCCATCAGTTCCGCGGGAGAAGGGCGGGAGACCCAGTACTTC. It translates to CAISSAGEGRETQYF.

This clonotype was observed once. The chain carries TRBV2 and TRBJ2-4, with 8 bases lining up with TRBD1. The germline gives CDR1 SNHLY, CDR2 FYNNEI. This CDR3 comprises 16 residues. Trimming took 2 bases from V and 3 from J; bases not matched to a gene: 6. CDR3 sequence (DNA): TGTGCCAGCAGTGAACAGGGGGCCCCCGTCAAAAACATTCAGTACTTC. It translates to CASSEQGAPVKNIQYF. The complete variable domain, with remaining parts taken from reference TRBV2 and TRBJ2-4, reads EPEVTQTPSHQVTQMGQEVILRCVPISNHLYFYWYRQILGQKVEFLVSFYNNEISEKSEIFDDQFSVERPDGSNFTLKIRSTKLEDSAMYFCASSEQGAPVKNIQYFGAGTRLSVL.

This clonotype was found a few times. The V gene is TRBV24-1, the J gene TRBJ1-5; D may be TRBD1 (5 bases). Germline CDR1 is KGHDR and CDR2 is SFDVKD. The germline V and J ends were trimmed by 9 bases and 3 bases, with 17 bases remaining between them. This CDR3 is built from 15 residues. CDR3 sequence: CATGGDPSYNQPQHF. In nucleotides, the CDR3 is TGTGCCACCGGGGGGGACCCATCGTACAATCAGCCCCAGCATTTT.

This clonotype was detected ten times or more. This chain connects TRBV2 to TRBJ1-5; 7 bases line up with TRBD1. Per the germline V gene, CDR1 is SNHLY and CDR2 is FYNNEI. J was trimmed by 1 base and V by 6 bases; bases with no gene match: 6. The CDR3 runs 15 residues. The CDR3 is CASSRGTASNQPQHF. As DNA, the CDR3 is TGTGCCAGCAGCCGAGGGACAGCCAGCAATCAGCCCCAGCATTTT.

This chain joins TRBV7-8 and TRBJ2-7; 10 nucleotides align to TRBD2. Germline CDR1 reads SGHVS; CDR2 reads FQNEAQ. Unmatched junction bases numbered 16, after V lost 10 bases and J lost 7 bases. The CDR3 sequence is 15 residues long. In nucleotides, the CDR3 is TGTGCCACCGCGAGAAAAGCGGGGGGGAGCAATGAGCAGTACTTC. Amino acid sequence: CATARKAGGSNEQYF.

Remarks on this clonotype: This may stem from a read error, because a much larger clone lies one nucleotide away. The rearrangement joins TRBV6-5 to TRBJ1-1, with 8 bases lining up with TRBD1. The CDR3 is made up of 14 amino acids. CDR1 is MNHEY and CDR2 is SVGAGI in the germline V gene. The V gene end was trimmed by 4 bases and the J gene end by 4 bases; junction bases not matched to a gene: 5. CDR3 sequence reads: CASSSQGQGTEAFF. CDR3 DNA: TGTGCCAGCAGTTCACAAGGACAGGGCACTGAAGCTTTCTTT.

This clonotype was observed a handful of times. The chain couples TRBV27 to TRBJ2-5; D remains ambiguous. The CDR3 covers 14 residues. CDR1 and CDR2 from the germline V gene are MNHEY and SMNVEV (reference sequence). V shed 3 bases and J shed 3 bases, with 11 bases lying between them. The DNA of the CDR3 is TGTGCCAGCAGTTTGGGCCCCACGGAAGAGACCCAGTACTTC. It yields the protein CASSLGPTEETQYF.

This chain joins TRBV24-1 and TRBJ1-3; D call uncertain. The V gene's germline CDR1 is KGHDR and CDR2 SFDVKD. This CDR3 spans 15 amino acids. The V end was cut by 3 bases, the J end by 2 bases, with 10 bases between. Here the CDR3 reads CATSDPRTAGNTIYF. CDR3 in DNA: TGTGCCACCAGTGATCCGAGGACCGCTGGAAACACCATATATTTT.

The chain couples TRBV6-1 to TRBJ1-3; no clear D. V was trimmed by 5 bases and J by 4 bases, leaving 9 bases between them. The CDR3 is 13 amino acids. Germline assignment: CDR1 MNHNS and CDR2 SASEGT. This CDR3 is CASSQNQGNTIYF. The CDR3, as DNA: TGTGCCAGCAGTCAAAATCAGGGAAACACCATATATTTT.

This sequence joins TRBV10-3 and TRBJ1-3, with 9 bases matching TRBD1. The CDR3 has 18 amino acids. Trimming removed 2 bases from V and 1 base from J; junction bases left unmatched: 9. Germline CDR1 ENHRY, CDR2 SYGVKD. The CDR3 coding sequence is TGTGCCATCAGTGAGGACAGGGGGGCTTTTTTTTCTGGAAACACCATATATTTT. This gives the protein CAISEDRGAFFSGNTIYF.

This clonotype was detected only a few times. The CDR3 sequence: CATSSIRGGGAFF. CDR3 DNA: TGTGCCACCTCAAGCATCAGGGGGGGGGGAGCTTTCTTT. This chain joins TRBV12-3 or TRBV12-4 and TRBJ1-1; 7 bases are a match to TRBD1. V shed 10 bases and J 10 bases; nucleotides not matched to a gene: 15. This CDR3 spans 13 amino acids.

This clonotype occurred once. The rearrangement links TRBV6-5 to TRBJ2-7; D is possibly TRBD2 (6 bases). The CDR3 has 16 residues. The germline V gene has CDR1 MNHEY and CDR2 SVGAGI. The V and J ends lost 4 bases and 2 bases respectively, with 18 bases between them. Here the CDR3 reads CASSFPEEGFAYEQYF. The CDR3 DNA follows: TGTGCCAGCAGTTTCCCCGAGGAGGGCTTCGCCTACGAGCAGTACTTC.

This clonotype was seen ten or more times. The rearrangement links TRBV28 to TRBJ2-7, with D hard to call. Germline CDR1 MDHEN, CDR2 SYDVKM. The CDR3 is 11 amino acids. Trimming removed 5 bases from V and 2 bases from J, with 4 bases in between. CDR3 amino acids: CASSDAYEQYF. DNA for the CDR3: TGTGCCAGCAGTGATGCCTACGAGCAGTACTTC.

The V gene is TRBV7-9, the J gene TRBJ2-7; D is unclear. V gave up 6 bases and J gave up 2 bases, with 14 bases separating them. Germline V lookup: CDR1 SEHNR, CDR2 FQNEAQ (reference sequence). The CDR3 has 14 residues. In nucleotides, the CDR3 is TGTGCCAGCAGTTCGGACCCCGGGCCCTACGAGCAGTACTTC. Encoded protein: CASSSDPGPYEQYF.

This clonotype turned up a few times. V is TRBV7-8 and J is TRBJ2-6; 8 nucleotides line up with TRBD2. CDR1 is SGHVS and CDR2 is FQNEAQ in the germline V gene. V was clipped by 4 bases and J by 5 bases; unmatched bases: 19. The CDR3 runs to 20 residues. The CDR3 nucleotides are TGTGCCAGCAGCTCCCGGGGTAGCGGGGCCCCTCTGGGTAGGGCCAACGTCCTGACTTTC. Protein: CASSSRGSGAPLGRANVLTF.

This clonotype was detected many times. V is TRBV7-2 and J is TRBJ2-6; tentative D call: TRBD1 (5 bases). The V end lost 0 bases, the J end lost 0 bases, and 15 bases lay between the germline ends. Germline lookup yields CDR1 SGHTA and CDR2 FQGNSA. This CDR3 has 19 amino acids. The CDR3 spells CASSLATVRQGSGANVLTF. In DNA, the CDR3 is TGTGCCAGCAGCTTAGCTACGGTCCGGCAGGGCTCTGGGGCCAACGTCCTGACTTTC.

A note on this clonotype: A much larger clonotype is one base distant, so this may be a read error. The CDR3 reads CASSYGKLGYGYTF. CDR3 DNA: TGTGCCAGCTCTTACGGGAAACTTGGATATGGCTACACCTTC. The chain is built from TRBV2 and TRBJ1-2, with D unclear. The CDR3 is made up of 14 amino acids. V lost 8 bases and J lost 5, with 18 bases in between. Germline CDR1 reads SNHLY; CDR2 reads FYNNEI.

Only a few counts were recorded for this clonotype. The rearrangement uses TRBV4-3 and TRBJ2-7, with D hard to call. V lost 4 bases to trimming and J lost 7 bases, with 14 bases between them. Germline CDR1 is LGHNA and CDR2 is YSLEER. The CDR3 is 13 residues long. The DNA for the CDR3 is TGCGCCAGCAGCCCCAAGATAGAGCGAGAGCAGTACTTC. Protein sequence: CASSPKIEREQYF.

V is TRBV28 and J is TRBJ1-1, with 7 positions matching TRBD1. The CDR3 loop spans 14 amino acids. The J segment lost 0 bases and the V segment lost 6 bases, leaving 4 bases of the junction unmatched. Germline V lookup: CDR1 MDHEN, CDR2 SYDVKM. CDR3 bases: TGTGCCAGCAGGATCGACAGGGTGAACACTGAAGCTTTCTTT. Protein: CASRIDRVNTEAFF.

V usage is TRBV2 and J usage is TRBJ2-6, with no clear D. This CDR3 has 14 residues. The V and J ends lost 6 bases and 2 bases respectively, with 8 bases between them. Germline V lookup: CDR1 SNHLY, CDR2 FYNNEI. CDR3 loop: CASSHTTGANVLTF. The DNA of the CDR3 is TGTGCCAGCAGCCACACGACTGGGGCCAACGTCCTGACTTTC.

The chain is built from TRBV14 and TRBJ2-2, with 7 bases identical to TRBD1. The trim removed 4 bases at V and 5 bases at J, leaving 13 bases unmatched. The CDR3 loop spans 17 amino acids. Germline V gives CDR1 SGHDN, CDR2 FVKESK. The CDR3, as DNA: TGTGCCAGCAGCCTACCACGAGGGGCAGGGGGAACCGGGGAGCTGTTTTTT. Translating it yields CASSLPRGAGGTGELFF.

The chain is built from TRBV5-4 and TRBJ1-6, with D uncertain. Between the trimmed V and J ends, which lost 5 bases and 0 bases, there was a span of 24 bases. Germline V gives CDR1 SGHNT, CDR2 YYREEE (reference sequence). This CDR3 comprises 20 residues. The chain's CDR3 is CASSDVRGNSVSSYNSPLHF. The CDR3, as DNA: TGTGCCAGCAGTGACGTCCGGGGTAACTCCGTGAGCTCCTATAATTCACCCCTCCACTTT.

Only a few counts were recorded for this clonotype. CDR3 protein: CANTITGELFF. The CDR3 DNA sequence: TGTGCCAACACGATCACCGGGGAGCTGTTTTTT. The chain has TRBV12-3 or TRBV12-4 and TRBJ2-2; D is ambiguous. Trimming removed 10 bases at V and 4 bases at J, with 7 bases between. The length of the CDR3 is 11 residues.

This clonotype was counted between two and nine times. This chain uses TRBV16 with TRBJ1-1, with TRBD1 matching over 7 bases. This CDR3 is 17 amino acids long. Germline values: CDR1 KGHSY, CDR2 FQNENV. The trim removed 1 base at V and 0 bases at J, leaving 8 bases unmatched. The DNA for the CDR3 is TGTGCCAGCAGCCAATTTATGACAGGGAAGTTGAACACTGAAGCTTTCTTT. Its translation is CASSQFMTGKLNTEAFF.

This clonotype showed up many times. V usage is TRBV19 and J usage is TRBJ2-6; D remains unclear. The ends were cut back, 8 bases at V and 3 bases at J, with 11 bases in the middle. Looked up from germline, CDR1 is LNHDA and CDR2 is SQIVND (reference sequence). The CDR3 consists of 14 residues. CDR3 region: CASDLTVGANVLTF. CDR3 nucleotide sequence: TGTGCCAGTGATCTCACGGTTGGGGCCAACGTCCTGACTTTC. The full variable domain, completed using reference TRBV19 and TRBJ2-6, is DGGITQSPKYLFRKEGQNVTLSCEQNLNHDAMYWYRQDPGQGLRLIYYSQIVNDFQKGDIAEGYSVSREKKESFPLTVTSAQKNPTAFYLCASDLTVGANVLTFGAGSRLTVL.

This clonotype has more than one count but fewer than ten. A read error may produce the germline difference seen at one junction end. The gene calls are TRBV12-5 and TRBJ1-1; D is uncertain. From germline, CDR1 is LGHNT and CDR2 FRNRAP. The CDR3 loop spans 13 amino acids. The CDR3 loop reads CASGFEGNNEAFF. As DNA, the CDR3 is TGTGCTAGTGGTTTTGAGGGAAACAATGAAGCTTTCTTT.